The 23 T cell receptor beta chains reported below all come from one sample, sequenced in a study of control samples from healthy donors and cancer patients. The method was immunoSEQ multiplex PCR; TCRdb's version includes in-frame clones alone and lacks a portion of them. The profile covers 130,000 or so clones, with over 75% appearing a single time and more than 2.5% taken by the ten largest. The sample was blood. Source of these receptors: a man in his forties or fifties in good health.

The chain uses TRBV3-1 (or the pseudogene TRBV3-2) and TRBJ2-1, with TRBD1 identical over 10 bases. In germline, CDR1 is LGHDT, CDR2 YNNKEL (reference sequence). This CDR3 contains 14 residues. Unmatched junction bases numbered 4, after V lost 4 bases and J lost 7 bases. In nucleotides, the CDR3 is TGTGCCAGCAGCCCCCGGGACAGGGGAAATGAGCAGTTCTTC. Its protein product is CASSPRDRGNEQFF.

V is TRBV12-3 or TRBV12-4 and J is TRBJ2-1; D remains ambiguous. The V gene lost 2 bases and the J gene lost 9 bases, with 8 bases spanning the gap. The CDR3 has 12 amino acids. The CDR3 DNA is TGTGCCAGCAGTTTATCAGGTGGTGAGCAGTTCTTC. It codes for CASSLSGGEQFF.

This chain uses TRBV24-1 with TRBJ1-5; the match to TRBD1 covers 8 bases. Per germline, CDR1 KGHDR and CDR2 SFDVKD. This CDR3 spans 15 amino acids. Unmatched junction bases numbered 2, after V lost 2 bases and J lost 3 bases. Here the CDR3 reads CATSDSRGPNQPQHF. CDR3 nucleotide sequence: TGTGCCACCAGTGATTCCAGGGGGCCCAATCAGCCCCAGCATTTT.

The J gene is TRBJ2-1, the V gene TRBV7-9, with 7 bases fitting TRBD1. The germline V gene has CDR1 SEHNR and CDR2 FQNEAQ (reference sequence). The CDR3 extends over 14 amino acids. Germline trimming cut 5 bases from V and 4 bases from J; bases unmatched to any gene: 5. CDR3: CASSPRDSYNEQFF. The DNA of the CDR3 is TGTGCCAGCAGCCCCCGGGACAGTTACAATGAGCAGTTCTTC.

The J gene is TRBJ2-7, the V gene TRBV27, with 9 bases lining up with TRBD1. Trimming took 5 bases from V and 6 from J; bases not matched to a gene: 8. Germline V gives CDR1 MNHEY, CDR2 SMNVEV (reference sequence). CDR3 size: 14 residues. CDR3 DNA sequence: TGTGCCAGCAGTCCCCGGACAGGGGTGTTCGAGCAGTACTTC. This translates into CASSPRTGVFEQYF.

The rearrangement uses TRBV15 and TRBJ2-1; D unresolved. The CDR3 runs to 13 residues. From germline, CDR1 is LNHNV and CDR2 YYDKDF (reference sequence). V dropped 5 bases and J dropped 9 bases, with 14 bases sitting between them. The CDR3 coding sequence is TGTGCCACCAGCTACGGGTCGAAGGGTGAGCAGTTCTTC. It specifies CATSYGSKGEQFF.

The rearrangement links TRBV27 to TRBJ2-5, with TRBD1 as a possible D gene (5 bases). Germline loops: CDR1 MNHEY, CDR2 SMNVEV (reference sequence). The CDR3 runs to 13 residues. Trimming stripped 3 bases from V and 1 base from J, with 6 bases between. CDR3 coding DNA: TGTGCCAGCAGTTTCGACAGCCAAGAGACCCAGTACTTC. The encoded protein is CASSFDSQETQYF.

The rearrangement uses TRBV12-3 or TRBV12-4 and TRBJ1-1; D not resolved. V was clipped by 5 bases and J by 4 bases, with 8 bases between them. CDR3 size: 12 residues. CDR3 region: CASSRPRTEAFF. The DNA for the CDR3 is TGTGCCAGCAGTAGACCGCGCACTGAAGCTTTCTTT.

J is TRBJ2-3 and V is TRBV9, with TRBD2 matching 7 bases. This CDR3 spans 15 amino acids. From germline, CDR1 is SGDLS and CDR2 YYNGEE. The trim removed 5 bases at V and 1 base at J, leaving 7 bases unmatched. This CDR3 is CASREMSGGTDTQYF. The CDR3 nucleotides read TGTGCCAGCAGGGAAATGAGCGGGGGCACAGATACGCAGTATTTT.

The chain uses TRBV10-3 and TRBJ1-6, with 9 nucleotides matching TRBD1. The V gene's germline CDR1 is ENHRY and CDR2 SYGVKD. The CDR3 consists of 18 residues. V lost 3 bases to trimming and J lost 0 bases; unmatched junction nucleotides: 6. CDR3 DNA: TGTGCCATCAGTGAACAGGGGGCTATTAGCTCCTATAATTCACCCCTCCACTTT. This codes for CAISEQGAISSYNSPLHF.

This clone was found once. This chain connects TRBV25-1 to TRBJ2-7; either TRBD1 or TRBD2 may fit D (5 bases each). The germline V gene has CDR1 MGHDK and CDR2 SYGVNS. Trimming removed 7 bases from V and 0 bases from J, with 13 bases in between. This CDR3 spans 14 amino acids. As DNA, the CDR3 is TGTGCCAGCAATAGGGCAGGGAGCTCCTACGAGCAGTACTTC. It specifies CASNRAGSSYEQYF.

This chain links TRBV7-2 with TRBJ2-3; D gene ambiguous. The CDR3 totals 16 residues. Trimming shortened V by 1 base and J by 2 bases, and 13 bases separated the two germline ends. Per germline, CDR1 SGHTA and CDR2 FQGNSA. This CDR3 reads CASSLEMGWNTDTQYF. Here the CDR3 DNA reads TGTGCCAGCAGCTTAGAGATGGGGTGGAACACAGATACGCAGTATTTT.

The genes are TRBV6-6 and TRBJ2-2; 8 bases fit TRBD1. The CDR3 runs 15 residues. Germline V gene data show CDR1 as MNHNY and CDR2 as SVGAGI (reference sequence). J gave up 5 bases and V 6 bases, and 8 bases lay outside the gene matches. As DNA, the CDR3 is TGTGCCAGCAGCCCCCAGGGGGCGCGGACCGGGGAGCTGTTTTTT. Its translation is CASSPQGARTGELFF.

This chain uses TRBV7-2 with TRBJ2-2; 7 bases match TRBD2. The V gene end was trimmed by 5 bases and the J gene end by 6 bases; junction bases not matched to a gene: 15. The CDR3 length is 17 residues. Germline-derived CDR1 and CDR2 are SGHTA and FQGNSA. Here the CDR3 reads CASSPRLGLGFAGELFF. For the CDR3, the DNA is TGTGCCAGCAGCCCCCGCTTAGGACTAGGATTCGCCGGGGAGCTGTTTTTT.

The chain joins TRBV29-1 to TRBJ1-2; 9 positions agree with TRBD1. V shed 6 bases and J 2 bases; nucleotides not matched to a gene: 4. This CDR3 comprises 13 residues. The germline V gene encodes CDR1 SQVTM and CDR2 ANQGSEA. CDR3 region: CSVTTGGNYGYTF. The CDR3 region has the DNA TGCAGCGTCACGACAGGGGGGAACTATGGCTACACCTTC.

The chain joins TRBV6-5 to TRBJ2-5, with D perhaps TRBD1 (5 bases). This CDR3 spans 15 amino acids. CDR1 and CDR2 from the germline V gene are MNHEY and SVGAGI. Trimming cost V 6 bases and J 2 bases, with 16 bases left between them. The CDR3 bases are TGTGCCAGCAGCACAAGACCTCAGGGTCAAGAGACCCAGTACTTC. It translates to CASSTRPQGQETQYF.

The chain joins TRBV19 to TRBJ1-2, with TRBD1 matching over 7 bases. The CDR3 runs 15 residues. V was pared by 5 bases and J by 5 bases, with 11 bases of the junction left unmatched. Germline CDR1 reads LNHDA; CDR2 reads SQIVND (reference sequence). This chain's CDR3 is CASSPQGGTEYGYTF. CDR3 bases: TGTGCCAGTAGTCCTCAGGGGGGGACAGAGTATGGCTACACCTTC.

V usage is TRBV27 and J usage is TRBJ2-1, with TRBD2 matching 7 bases. Trimming took 6 bases from V and 9 from J; bases not matched to a gene: 8. The CDR3 is 13 residues long. Germline values: CDR1 MNHEY, CDR2 SMNVEV (reference sequence). CDR3: CASSLGLVSEQFF. CDR3 DNA: TGTGCCAGCAGCCTCGGACTAGTCTCTGAGCAGTTCTTC.

In DNA form, the CDR3 reads TGTGCCAGCAGTGGGGGGACGACCCACGAGCAGTACTTC. Translated, it gives CASSGGTTHEQYF. V gene TRBV2 combines with J gene TRBJ2-7, with D perhaps TRBD1 or TRBD2 (5 bases each). Germline-derived CDR1 and CDR2 are SNHLY and FYNNEI. Trimming removed 4 bases at V and 5 bases at J, with 12 bases between. The CDR3 runs to 13 residues.

V gene TRBV10-3 combines with J gene TRBJ1-6, with a weak D call TRBD1 (6 bases). The CDR3 sequence is 15 residues long. Germline V gene lookup returns CDR1 ENHRY and CDR2 SYGVKD. Trimming pared 1 base from V and 10 bases from J, leaving 14 bases between. The chain's CDR3 is CAISEWGAEGSPLHF. The CDR3 nucleotides read TGTGCCATCAGTGAGTGGGGGGCAGAAGGCTCACCCCTCCACTTT.

This clone was found many times. V gene TRBV19 combines with J gene TRBJ1-5; D not resolved. Germline CDR1 reads LNHDA; CDR2 reads SQIVND (reference sequence). This CDR3 comprises 16 residues. V lost 6 bases and J lost 2, with 17 bases in between. The CDR3 DNA is TGTGCCAGTAGCCTGGGTGGGTCCCCGGGCAATCAGCCCCAGCATTTT. Amino acids: CASSLGGSPGNQPQHF. Full variable domain (remainder filled in from reference TRBV19 and TRBJ1-5): DGGITQSPKYLFRKEGQNVTLSCEQNLNHDAMYWYRQDPGQGLRLIYYSQIVNDFQKGDIAEGYSVSREKKESFPLTVTSAQKNPTAFYLCASSLGGSPGNQPQHFGDGTRLSIL.

The chain has TRBV7-9 and TRBJ2-2; 8 bases match TRBD1. Per germline, CDR1 SEHNR and CDR2 FQNEAQ (reference sequence). V shed 5 bases and J 6 bases; nucleotides not matched to a gene: 11. The CDR3 totals 16 residues. The CDR3 region has the DNA TGTGCCAGCAGCCCGGACAGGGACGGAGTTTCCGGGGAGCTGTTTTTT. It is translated as CASSPDRDGVSGELFF.

The chain carries TRBV5-6 and TRBJ1-1; D is uncertain. V shed 3 bases and J shed 1 base, with 13 bases lying between them. Germline CDR1 is SGHDT and CDR2 is YYEEEE. This CDR3 contains 15 residues. CDR3 coding DNA: TGTGCCAGCAGCTCCGACACCGGAGGGAACACTGAAGCTTTCTTT. This codes for CASSSDTGGNTEAFF.